One and the same sample provided the 18 T cell receptor beta chains below, sequenced in a study of T cell changes during pregnancy in multiple sclerosis. Produced via immunoSEQ multiplex PCR; TCRdb's table is partial and in-frame only. The sample yields some 27,000 clones, 90% to 95% seen once. Sample: CD4+ T cells from peripheral blood mononuclear cells, taken after pregnancy. The receptors stem from a female donor with multiple sclerosis, enrolled in a pregnancy study.

This clone was observed once. The V call is TRBV11-2, the J call TRBJ1-1; maybe TRBD1 (5 bases). Germline CDR1 is SGHAT and CDR2 is FQNNGV. The CDR3 runs 13 residues. V shed 3 bases and J shed 8 bases, with 13 bases lying between them. The chain's CDR3 is CASSFTGDAEAFF. CDR3 sequence (DNA): TGTGCCAGCAGCTTTACGGGGGACGCAGAAGCTTTCTTT.

This chain links TRBV2 with TRBJ1-5; no firm D call. V was cut by 2 bases and J by 9 bases, with 14 bases left in between. The CDR3 spans 14 residues. Germline-derived CDR1 and CDR2 are SNHLY and FYNNEI. This CDR3 reads CASSEFGLGAPQHF. CDR3 bases: TGTGCCAGCAGTGAATTCGGTTTGGGAGCGCCCCAGCATTTT.

The chain couples TRBV6-1 to TRBJ1-1; 12 bases are shared with TRBD1. CDR1 and CDR2 from the germline V gene are MNHNS and SASEGT. The CDR3 spans 15 residues. Unmatched junction bases numbered 7, after V lost 6 bases and J lost 5 bases. This CDR3 is CASSPGQGAETEAFF. The CDR3 DNA is TGTGCCAGCAGCCCGGGACAGGGGGCAGAAACTGAAGCTTTCTTT.

The chain has TRBV23-1 and TRBJ2-7; TRBD2 agrees at 8 bases. TRBV23-1 is an open reading frame whose function is uncertain. The trim removed 5 bases at V and 2 bases at J, leaving 8 bases unmatched. The CDR3 has 15 residues. The chain's CDR3 is CASSVTSGTTYEQYF. Written as DNA, the CDR3 is TGCGCCAGCAGTGTTACTAGCGGAACGACCTACGAGCAGTACTTC.

The gene calls are TRBV7-3 and TRBJ1-2, with no clear D. Germline assignment: CDR1 SGHTA and CDR2 FQGTGA. CDR3 length: 13 amino acids. V was shortened by 2 bases and J by 4 bases, with 8 bases between the two germline ends. The DNA for the CDR3 is TGTGCCAGCAGCTTAGAGGGATTCTATGGCTACACCTTC. Its protein is CASSLEGFYGYTF.

CDR3 protein: CASSTLGQGVSTNEKLFF. Written as DNA, the CDR3 is TGTGCCAGCAGCACCCTGGGACAGGGAGTCTCAACTAATGAAAAACTGTTTTTT. This rearrangement joins TRBV21-1 to TRBJ1-4; the table gives TRBD1 as D, unverified against the DNA. TRBV21-1 is recorded as a pseudogene. The CDR3 contains 18 residues.

The CDR3 region has the DNA TGTGCCAGCGACAGGGGGCTGAACACCGGGGAGCTGTTTTTT. This codes for CASDRGLNTGELFF. This chain connects TRBV10-3 to TRBJ2-2; 10 bases are a match to TRBD1. The germline V gene has CDR1 ENHRY and CDR2 SYGVKD. V was pared by 10 bases and J by 1 base, with 3 bases of the junction left unmatched. The CDR3 length is 14 residues.

V is TRBV5-1 and J is TRBJ2-2; the match to TRBD1 covers 8 bases. V lost 6 bases, J lost 1 base, and 8 bases stayed unmatched. The germline V gene has CDR1 SGHRS and CDR2 YFSETQ. The CDR3 is made up of 16 amino acids. The CDR3 region has the DNA TGCGCCAGCAAGACCGGGACAGGTCAGAACACCGGGGAGCTGTTTTTT. Translating it yields CASKTGTGQNTGELFF.

The chain is built from TRBV10-2 and TRBJ1-1, with D possibly being TRBD1 (5 bases). The CDR3 is made up of 12 amino acids. Germline V gene data show CDR1 as WSHSY and CDR2 as SAAADI. With 6 bases removed from V and 1 base from J, the gap between germline ends came to 6 bases. The CDR3 coding sequence is TGCGCCAGCAGAGGACAGAACACTGAAGCTTTCTTT. Amino acids: CASRGQNTEAFF.

The chain links TRBV7-8 to TRBJ2-2; D may be TRBD2 (5 bases). From germline, CDR1 is SGHVS and CDR2 FQNEAQ. V lost 5 bases and J 0 bases, leaving 10 bases between the germline ends. The CDR3 spans 15 residues. This CDR3 is CASSTSGSNTGELFF. The CDR3 coding sequence is TGTGCCAGCAGCACTTCGGGGTCGAACACCGGGGAGCTGTTTTTT.

This chain links TRBV4-2 with TRBJ2-2; 8 bases fit TRBD2. Germline loops: CDR1 LGHNA, CDR2 YNFKEQ. The CDR3 sequence is 17 residues long. With 0 bases clipped from V and 4 bases from J, the junction kept 7 bases outside the gene matches. In DNA, the CDR3 is TGTGCCAGCAGCCAAGACGGAGCGGGAGCGGTCACCGGGGAGCTGTTTTTT. Its protein product is CASSQDGAGAVTGELFF.

The chain employs TRBV12-5 and TRBJ1-5, with 7 nucleotides matching TRBD1. The germline V gene encodes CDR1 LGHNT and CDR2 FRNRAP. V dropped 0 bases and J dropped 0; count of bases not matched to a gene: 14. This CDR3 spans 20 amino acids. The CDR3 loop is CASGLVSAGTAAYSNQPQHF. The CDR3 DNA follows: TGTGCTAGTGGTTTGGTATCGGCTGGGACAGCTGCCTATAGCAATCAGCCCCAGCATTTT.

This clone was observed a single time. The chain joins TRBV18 to TRBJ2-1, with 9 bases identical to TRBD1. The CDR3 covers 15 residues. The trim removed 2 bases at V and 9 bases at J, leaving 8 bases unmatched. Germline CDR1 and CDR2: KGHSH and LQKENI. The CDR3 reads CASSPAGTGIGEQFF. As DNA, the CDR3 is TGTGCCAGCTCACCAGCCGGGACAGGGATCGGTGAGCAGTTCTTC.

The CDR3 loop is CASSLGEGFNEQYF. CDR3 in DNA: TGTGCCAGCAGCTTAGGAGAGGGTTTCAACGAGCAGTACTTC. This rearrangement joins TRBV11-1 to TRBJ2-7; perhaps TRBD2 as D (5 bases). The V gene's germline CDR1 is SGHAT and CDR2 FQDESV (reference sequence). V was shortened by 1 base and J by 5 bases, with 12 bases between the two germline ends. The CDR3 consists of 14 residues.

The chain employs TRBV4-3 and TRBJ1-4; 9 bases are shared with TRBD1. Germline CDR1 and CDR2: LGHNA and YSLEER. The CDR3 has 16 amino acids. Losses at the gene ends were 0 bases for V and 7 bases for J; bases not matched to a gene: 6. CDR3 DNA: TGCGCCAGCAGCCAAGATGGGAACAGGGGGCGTGAAAAACTGTTTTTT. Its protein product is CASSQDGNRGREKLFF.

The V call is TRBV5-1, the J call TRBJ2-7; possible D gene TRBD1, 5 bases. The CDR3 runs to 14 residues. CDR1 and CDR2 from the germline V gene are SGHRS and YFSETQ. The V end lost 0 bases, the J end lost 2 bases, and 9 bases lay between the germline ends. CDR3 region: CASSLGGSAYEQYF. For the CDR3, the DNA is TGCGCCAGCAGCTTGGGGGGCTCCGCCTACGAGCAGTACTTC.

The chain is built from TRBV19 and TRBJ2-7, with 7 bases lining up with TRBD1. The V segment lost 6 bases and the J segment 4 bases; nucleotides outside the gene matches: 9. The CDR3 has 14 amino acids. Germline V gives CDR1 LNHDA, CDR2 SQIVND (reference sequence). CDR3 nucleotides: TGTGCCAGTAGCCTCGGACAGGACGCTTACGAGCAGTACTTC. Translated: CASSLGQDAYEQYF. The complete variable domain, with remaining parts taken from reference TRBV19 and TRBJ2-7, reads DGGITQSPKYLFRKEGQNVTLSCEQNLNHDAMYWYRQDPGQGLRLIYYSQIVNDFQKGDIAEGYSVSREKKESFPLTVTSAQKNPTAFYLCASSLGQDAYEQYFGPGTRLTVT.

This rearrangement joins TRBV9 to TRBJ1-2, with TRBD1 matching 7 bases. The ends lost 4 bases at V and 2 bases at J; junction bases unmatched: 2. The germline V gene has CDR1 SGDLS and CDR2 YYNGEE. The CDR3 has 13 residues. The CDR3 reads CASSRDRNYGYTF. For the CDR3, the DNA is TGTGCCAGCAGCCGGGACAGAAACTATGGCTACACCTTC.